This T cell receptor beta chain was identified in a study of identical twins. Study-wide findings and caveats: Memory repertoires showed no such pattern, whereas abundant cord blood beta clonotypes carried fewer insertions. In zero-insertion analyses, partial confounding could arise from invariant MAIT and iNKT cells.

Germline-derived CDR1 and CDR2 are MNHEY and SMNVEV (reference sequence). Between the trimmed V and J ends, which lost 6 bases and 1 base, there was a span of 10 bases. CDR3 length equals 13 residues. On this clonotype: Antigen specificity is unknown.

From the 5' RACE reads, TCRdb called clonotypes with MiXCR, one entry per CDR3 protein. Among roughly 570,000 distinct CDR3 sequences listed, approximately 10% were seen once. The sample was also linked to a second study, of yellow fever vaccine responses in identical twins.

The receptor was derived from a young woman in good health. The specimen was PBMCs. The chain recombines TRBV27 with TRBJ2-7; weak D call: TRBD1 (5 bases). CDR3 protein: CASSWQGSYEQYF. The CDR3 coding sequence is TGTGCCAGCAGCTGGCAGGGTTCCTACGAGCAGTACTTC.